These T cell receptor beta chains were read from a single sample in a study of shared clonotypes between healthy human individuals. TCRdb's table, derived via immunoSEQ multiplex PCR, lists solely in-frame clones and lacks some. The sample lists about 1.1 million clones, approximately 80% occurring once. Sequencing input: memory CD4+ T cells from PBMCs. These receptor sequences come from a man aged 18 to 30 in good health. Some clones in this sample may be carry-over from other donors' samples. CDR3s include the opening cysteine and the closing phenylalanine or tryptophan. The D gene is left open where the match is weak. Clone size, where shown, is once, few, many, or a class for clones that have expanded.

D gene: TRBD2; V gene: TRBV7-2; J gene: TRBJ2-1; CDR3 length: 13; clone size: NA; CDR3 protein: CASSDRQPGLQFF; CDR3 DNA: TGTGCCAGCAGCGATAGGCAACCGGGACTACAGTTCTTC
D gene: TRBD2; V gene: TRBV4-1; J gene: TRBJ2-2; CDR3 length: 16; clone size: many; CDR3 protein: CASSQVGGSDTGELFF; CDR3 DNA: TGCGCCAGCAGCCAAGTGGGCGGGAGTGACACCGGGGAGCTGTTTTTT
D gene: NA; V gene: TRBV6-1; J gene: TRBJ2-7; CDR3 length: 15; clone size: NA; CDR3 protein: CASSAPPRGAYEQYF; CDR3 DNA: TGTGCCAGCAGTGCCCCCCCCAGGGGCGCCTACGAGCAGTACTTC
D gene: NA; V gene: TRBV7-9; J gene: TRBJ2-7; CDR3 length: 17; clone size: few; CDR3 protein: CASSLAWTTTETYEQYF; CDR3 DNA: TGTGCCAGCAGCTTAGCCTGGACCACGACGGAAACTTACGAGCAGTACTTC
D gene: NA; V gene: TRBV18; J gene: TRBJ2-5; CDR3 length: 14; clone size: NA; CDR3 protein: CASSPRRDQETQYF; CDR3 DNA: TGTGCCAGCTCACCACGGAGGGACCAAGAGACCCAGTACTTC
D gene: NA; V gene: TRBV23-1; J gene: TRBJ2-3; CDR3 length: 16; clone size: NA; CDR3 protein: CASSQSWPLRTDTQYF; CDR3 DNA: TGCGCCAGCAGTCAATCGTGGCCCCTACGCACAGATACGCAGTATTTT
D gene: NA; V gene: TRBV27; J gene: TRBJ2-7; CDR3 length: 14; clone size: NA; CDR3 protein: CASSKEDGPYEQYF; CDR3 DNA: TGTGCCAGCAGTAAAGAGGACGGCCCCTACGAGCAGTACTTC
D gene: NA; V gene: TRBV30; J gene: TRBJ2-7; CDR3 length: 14; clone size: NA; CDR3 protein: CAALSPGVTYEQYF; CDR3 DNA: TGTGCCGCACTGTCCCCGGGGGTGACCTACGAGCAGTACTTC
D gene: NA; V gene: TRBV5-1; J gene: TRBJ2-6; CDR3 length: 16; clone size: few; CDR3 protein: CASSLRQASGANVLTF; CDR3 DNA: TGCGCCAGCAGCTTGAGACAGGCCTCTGGGGCCAACGTCCTGACTTTC
D gene: NA; V gene: TRBV15; J gene: TRBJ1-2; CDR3 length: 14; clone size: NA; CDR3 protein: CATSRGSLNYGYTF; CDR3 DNA: TGTGCCACCAGCAGAGGCAGCCTGAACTATGGCTACACCTTC
D gene: NA; V gene: TRBV2; J gene: TRBJ1-2; CDR3 length: 16; clone size: NA; CDR3 protein: CAMGGLRQTSFYGYTF; CDR3 DNA: TGTGCCATGGGCGGACTAAGACAGACTTCTTTCTATGGCTACACCTTC
D gene: NA; V gene: TRBV30; J gene: TRBJ1-5; CDR3 length: 19; clone size: NA; CDR3 protein: CAWIYVDRGRFPRDQPQHF; CDR3 DNA: TGTGCCTGGATTTATGTGGATCGGGGGCGCTTCCCACGCGACCAGCCCCAGCATTTT
D gene: NA; V gene: TRBV7-6; J gene: TRBJ1-4; CDR3 length: 15; clone size: NA; CDR3 protein: CASSSWGALGEKLFF; CDR3 DNA: TGTGCCAGCAGCTCCTGGGGGGCGTTAGGTGAAAAACTGTTTTTT
D gene: NA; V gene: TRBV27; J gene: TRBJ1-2; CDR3 length: 15; clone size: NA; CDR3 protein: CASRPENSGFYGYTF; CDR3 DNA: TGTGCCAGCAGACCAGAAAATAGTGGGTTCTATGGCTACACCTTC
D gene: TRBD2; V gene: TRBV18; J gene: TRBJ2-1; CDR3 length: 17; clone size: NA; CDR3 protein: CASSPPSAGGFRNEQFF; CDR3 DNA: TGTGCCAGCTCACCACCGTCGGCGGGAGGGTTTCGGAATGAGCAGTTCTTC
D gene: TRBD1; V gene: TRBV29-1; J gene: TRBJ1-4; CDR3 length: 15; clone size: NA; CDR3 protein: CSVRTGMRANEKLFF; CDR3 DNA: TGCAGCGTCAGGACAGGGATGAGAGCTAATGAAAAACTGTTTTTT
D gene: NA; V gene: TRBV4-3; J gene: TRBJ2-1; CDR3 length: 15; clone size: NA; CDR3 protein: CASSQDQPGSNEQFF; CDR3 DNA: TGCGCCAGCAGCCAAGATCAGCCAGGGAGCAATGAGCAGTTCTTC
D gene: NA; V gene: TRBV5-1; J gene: TRBJ1-1; CDR3 length: 14; clone size: NA; CDR3 protein: CASSLGIGNTEAFF; CDR3 DNA: TGCGCCAGCAGCCTTGGGATAGGGAACACTGAAGCTTTCTTT
D gene: NA; V gene: TRBV7-2; J gene: TRBJ2-7; CDR3 length: 14; clone size: NA; CDR3 protein: CASSPSSGPYEQYF; CDR3 DNA: TGTGCCAGCAGCCCAAGTTCCGGGCCCTACGAGCAGTACTTC
D gene: NA; V gene: TRBV7-9; J gene: TRBJ2-7; CDR3 length: 14; clone size: NA; CDR3 protein: CASSLSSLSYEQYF; CDR3 DNA: TGTGCCAGCAGCTTATCAAGCCTCTCCTACGAGCAGTACTTC
D gene: NA; V gene: TRBV6-1; J gene: TRBJ1-5; CDR3 length: 14; clone size: NA; CDR3 protein: CASSEMRTNQPQHF; CDR3 DNA: TGTGCCAGCAGTGAAATGCGCACAAATCAGCCCCAGCATTTT
D gene: NA; V gene: TRBV6-5; J gene: TRBJ1-2; CDR3 length: 15; clone size: NA; CDR3 protein: CASSYIKGGGYGYTF; CDR3 DNA: TGTGCCAGCAGTTACATAAAGGGCGGAGGCTATGGCTACACCTTC
D gene: TRBD2; V gene: TRBV18; J gene: TRBJ2-3; CDR3 length: 15; clone size: NA; CDR3 protein: CASSPTGLASDTQYF; CDR3 DNA: TGTGCCAGCTCCCCCACCGGACTAGCATCAGATACGCAGTATTTT
D gene: TRBD2; V gene: TRBV5-6; J gene: TRBJ2-7; CDR3 length: 16; clone size: NA; CDR3 protein: CASSLVGASGFYEQYF; CDR3 DNA: TGTGCCAGCAGCTTGGTAGGGGCTAGCGGTTTCTACGAGCAGTACTTC
D gene: NA; V gene: TRBV5-1; J gene: TRBJ1-3; CDR3 length: 17; clone size: NA; CDR3 protein: CASSSPAGSISGNTIYF; CDR3 DNA: TGCGCCAGCAGCTCCCCTGCAGGGTCGATTTCTGGAAACACCATATATTTT
D gene: TRBD1; V gene: TRBV2; J gene: TRBJ1-1; CDR3 length: 13; clone size: NA; CDR3 protein: CASSRTGPGEAFF; CDR3 DNA: TGTGCCAGCAGTCGGACAGGGCCAGGGGAAGCTTTCTTT
D gene: TRBD2; V gene: TRBV28; J gene: TRBJ2-7; CDR3 length: 16; clone size: NA; CDR3 protein: CASRTTSGVKLYEQYF; CDR3 DNA: TGTGCCAGCAGGACGACTAGCGGGGTTAAGCTCTACGAGCAGTACTTC
D gene: NA; V gene: TRBV9; J gene: TRBJ2-6; CDR3 length: 21; clone size: NA; CDR3 protein: CASSAHLRGTRVFSGANVLTF; CDR3 DNA: TGTGCCAGCAGCGCCCACCTGAGGGGGACAAGGGTCTTCTCTGGGGCCAACGTCCTGACTTTC
D gene: TRBD1; V gene: TRBV5-1; J gene: TRBJ2-3; CDR3 length: 13; clone size: NA; CDR3 protein: CATRQGPSDTQYF; CDR3 DNA: TGCGCCACCAGACAGGGACCGTCGGATACGCAGTATTTT
D gene: NA; V gene: TRBV2; J gene: TRBJ2-3; CDR3 length: 10; clone size: NA; CDR3 protein: CASARDTQYF; CDR3 DNA: TGTGCCAGCGCCCGGGATACGCAGTATTTT
D gene: NA; V gene: TRBV19; J gene: TRBJ2-2; CDR3 length: 15; clone size: NA; CDR3 protein: CASSMGQTYTGELFF; CDR3 DNA: TGTGCCAGTAGTATGGGCCAGACTTACACCGGGGAGCTGTTTTTT
D gene: TRBD1; V gene: TRBV6-6; J gene: TRBJ2-2; CDR3 length: 15; clone size: NA; CDR3 protein: CASYLGGMNTGELFF; CDR3 DNA: TGTGCCAGTTATTTAGGGGGCATGAACACCGGGGAGCTGTTTTTT